This passage covers 16 T cell receptor beta chains from one sample sequenced in a study of cytomegalovirus exposure and HLA in healthy donors. PCR amplification relied on 60 Vbeta primers (plus 13 Jbeta primers). Generated by immunoSEQ multiplex PCR, the TCRdb table keeps only in-frame clones and is missing some. The table shows 95,000 to 150,000 clones, with about 78% occurring only once. Input material: PBMCs. These receptor sequences come from a man aged 25-45 years in good health and CMV-seronegative.

The gene calls are TRBV6-1 and TRBJ2-7, with a possible D match to TRBD2 (5 bases). Trimming cost V 8 bases and J 2 bases, with 13 bases left between them. The length of the CDR3 is 13 residues. Germline assignment: CDR1 MNHNS and CDR2 SASEGT. The DNA for the CDR3 is TGTGCCAGCCAGACTATCCCGACCTACGAGCAGTACTTC. Encoded protein: CASQTIPTYEQYF.

The chain has TRBV5-5 and TRBJ1-6; D gene ambiguous. The germline CDR1 and CDR2 sequences are SGHKS and YYEKEE (reference sequence). The CDR3 is 14 residues long. Between the trimmed V and J ends, which lost 4 bases and 8 bases, there was a span of 13 bases. Here the CDR3 reads CASSTLRDDSPLHF. DNA for the CDR3: TGTGCCAGCAGCACCCTACGGGATGATTCACCCCTCCACTTT. Using reference TRBV5-5 and TRBJ1-6 for the parts outside the CDR3, the full variable domain is DAGVTQSPTHLIKTRGQQVTLRCSPISGHKSVSWYQQVLGQGPQFIFQYYEKEERGRGNFPDRFSARQFPNYSSELNVNALLLGDSALYLCASSTLRDDSPLHFGNGTRLTVT.

V gene TRBV7-9 combines with J gene TRBJ2-1; no clear D gene. The ends were cut back, 2 bases at V and 0 bases at J, with 17 bases in the middle. CDR3 length: 18 amino acids. Germline V gene lookup returns CDR1 SEHNR and CDR2 FQNEAQ (reference sequence). Here the CDR3 reads CASSLNLVGESSYNEQFF. The CDR3 DNA is TGTGCCAGCAGCTTAAATCTCGTGGGCGAGAGCTCCTACAATGAGCAGTTCTTC.

The rearrangement uses TRBV6-5 and TRBJ1-1, with 10 bases aligning to TRBD1. Germline V CDR1 and CDR2: MNHEY, SVGAGI. After removal of 2 bases from V and 10 bases from J, the junction contained 1 base not matched to a gene. The CDR3 runs to 12 residues. The CDR3 is CASSYRTGGAFF. CDR3 nucleotide sequence: TGTGCCAGCAGTTACCGGACAGGGGGAGCTTTCTTT.

The rearrangement uses TRBV4-1 and TRBJ1-2; tentatively, D is TRBD1 (6 bases). The V and J ends lost 0 bases and 4 bases respectively, with 9 bases between them. CDR1 is MGHRA and CDR2 is YSYEKL in the germline V gene. This CDR3 is built from 14 residues. CDR3 sequence: CASSQEQGFYGYTF. The DNA for the CDR3 is TGCGCCAGCAGCCAAGAACAGGGTTTCTATGGCTACACCTTC.

The rearrangement joins TRBV7-3 to TRBJ2-5, with 8 bases aligning to TRBD2. The J call may be in error: the DNA end matches TRBJ2-7 better. Germline loops: CDR1 SGHTA, CDR2 FQGTGA. The CDR3 runs to 15 residues. The CDR3 sequence is CASSLTRGEGYEQYF. The CDR3 DNA reads as TGTGCCAGCAGCTTAACGCGGGGGGAGGGCTACGAGCAGTACTTC.

The chain combines TRBV7-9 with TRBJ1-1; D is undetermined. Germline V gene data show CDR1 as SEHNR and CDR2 as FQNEAQ (reference sequence). There are 15 residues in the CDR3. V shed 4 bases and J shed 0 bases, with 12 bases lying between them. The CDR3 bases are TGTGCCAGCAGCTCCCGGGGTACTTTGAACACTGAAGCTTTCTTT. Its translation: CASSSRGTLNTEAFF.

J is TRBJ1-2 and V is TRBV7-3, with 7 positions matching TRBD1. V shed 2 bases, J shed 7 bases, and the junction held 4 bases outside the gene matches. This CDR3 contains 13 residues. From germline, CDR1 is SGHTA and CDR2 FQGTGA. CDR3 sequence reads: CASSLARGVGYTF. The CDR3 coding sequence is TGTGCCAGCAGCTTAGCCAGGGGGGTTGGCTACACCTTC.

V gene TRBV27 combines with J gene TRBJ2-1, with a tentative D call TRBD1 (6 bases). The V gene's germline CDR1 is MNHEY and CDR2 SMNVEV (reference sequence). The germline V and J ends were trimmed by 5 bases and 0 bases, with 11 bases remaining between them. CDR3 size: 15 residues. The CDR3 here is CASSLGQPSYNEQFF. The CDR3 DNA reads TGTGCCAGCAGTCTAGGACAGCCCTCCTACAATGAGCAGTTCTTC.

This clone was picked up a small number of times. The chain's CDR3 is CASSHGTGENYGYTF. The CDR3 coding sequence is TGTGCCAGCAGCCACGGGACAGGGGAAAACTATGGCTACACCTTC. V is TRBV4-2 and J is TRBJ1-2, with TRBD1 identical over 10 bases. V was pared by 3 bases and J by 2 bases, with 3 bases of the junction left unmatched. This CDR3 has 15 amino acids. The germline V gene has CDR1 LGHNA and CDR2 YNFKEQ.

The chain has TRBV27 and TRBJ1-6, with 10 bases fitting TRBD1. Germline CDR1 is MNHEY and CDR2 is SMNVEV (reference sequence). The trim removed 5 bases at V and 5 bases at J, leaving 15 bases unmatched. The CDR3 is made up of 19 amino acids. As DNA, the CDR3 is TGTGCCAGCAGTCCGCACGCGGGGACAGGGGTCCCCAATAATTCACCCCTCCACTTT. Its translation: CASSPHAGTGVPNNSPLHF.

This clone was counted between two and nine times. The chain employs TRBV5-4 and TRBJ1-4, with 9 positions matching TRBD1. Germline loops: CDR1 SGHNT, CDR2 YYREEE (reference sequence). After removal of 4 bases from V and 1 base from J, the junction contained 5 bases not matched to a gene. The CDR3 contains 16 residues. DNA for the CDR3: TGTGCCAGCAGCCCCGGGACAGGGTTAACTAATGAAAAACTGTTTTTT. This translates into CASSPGTGLTNEKLFF.

This chain uses TRBV7-9 with TRBJ2-5; TRBD2 matches 10 bases. V was clipped by 1 base and J by 3 bases; unmatched bases: 8. Germline V gene sequence: CDR1 SEHNR, CDR2 FQNEAQ (reference sequence). This CDR3 comprises 17 residues. Here the CDR3 DNA reads TGTGCCAGCAGCTTAGAACTAGCGGGGAGGTGGGAAGAGACCCAGTACTTC. It is translated as CASSLELAGRWEETQYF. Full variable domain (remainder filled in from reference TRBV7-9 and TRBJ2-5): DTGVSQNPRHKITKRGQNVTFRCDPISEHNRLYWYRQTLGQGPEFLTYFQNEAQLEKSRLLSDRFSAERPKGSFSTLEIQRTEQGDSAMYLCASSLELAGRWEETQYFGPGTRLLVL.

This clone appeared a single time. CDR3 residues: CASSGKVLAGGWVPPDTQYF. The CDR3, as DNA: TGTGCCAGCAGTGGGAAGGTACTAGCGGGGGGCTGGGTGCCCCCAGATACGCAGTATTTT. The V call is TRBV6-1, the J call TRBJ2-3; 12 nucleotides align to TRBD2. With 4 bases clipped from V and 4 bases from J, the junction kept 18 bases outside the gene matches. The CDR3 consists of 20 residues. The V gene's germline CDR1 is MNHNS and CDR2 SASEGT.

This clone was observed a few times. The chain has TRBV21-1 and TRBJ1-1; TRBD1, the table's D call, was not compared with the DNA. TRBV21-1 is a pseudogene segment. This CDR3 has 16 amino acids. This chain's CDR3 is CASSKERGQGGTEAFF. DNA of the CDR3: TGTGCCAGCAGCAAAGAAAGGGGGCAGGGAGGAACTGAAGCTTTCTTT.

V gene TRBV28 combines with J gene TRBJ2-3; 9 bases fit TRBD2. The germline V gene has CDR1 MDHEN and CDR2 SYDVKM. Trimming removed 1 base from V and 5 bases from J; junction bases left unmatched: 4. CDR3 size: 15 residues. The CDR3, as DNA: TGTGCCAGCAGTTTATCACTAGCGGGCCTAGATACGCAGTATTTT. This sequence encodes CASSLSLAGLDTQYF.